This section outlines one TCR beta chain sequence together with its context. The target antigen is unknown. Sequencing was performed with immunoSEQ multiplex PCR; in TCRdb, only in-frame clones are kept and a portion is missing. The table includes roughly 20,000 clones, roughly nine tenths detected once. This CDR3 spans 21 amino acids. The V segment lost 4 bases and the J segment 3 bases; nucleotides outside the gene matches: 21. CDR1 and CDR2 (germline): LGHNA, YNFKEQ. This record comes from a study of T cells in localized non-small cell lung cancer. General observations from the study: Multi-region tumor sequencing was not done, so intratumor heterogeneity could not be excluded.

The chain is built from TRBV4-2 and TRBJ2-1; 10 nucleotides agree with TRBD2. The clonotype originates from a woman aged 35-75 years with stage I lung adenocarcinoma. The source material was peripheral blood, sampled before any cancer treatment. Written as DNA, the CDR3 is TGTGCCAGCAGCCCTCTCAGCGGGAGGGCCAACTCTCGACGGCACTACAATGAGCAGTTCTTC. Translated: CASSPLSGRANSRRHYNEQFF.